This is a list of T cell receptor beta chains from one sample in a study of cytomegalovirus exposure and HLA in healthy donors. Generated by immunoSEQ multiplex PCR, the TCRdb table keeps only in-frame clones and is missing some. The sample consists of under 200,000 clones, approximately 79% of them appearing once. The specimen sequenced was PBMCs. The receptors shown here come from a woman in her thirties or forties in good health and CMV-seronegative. The CDR3 runs from the conserved cysteine through the conserved F or W. A D gene is named only where the DNA matches it firmly. Rows give clone size only sometimes, using once, few, many, or a class for an expanded clone.

v_call: TRBV10-1; d_call: TRBD1; j_call: TRBJ1-6; clone_size: .; cdr3_aa: CASSGAQGENSPLHF; cdr3_nt: TGCGCCAGCAGTGGAGCACAGGGGGAGAATTCACCCCTCCACTTT
v_call: TRBV2; d_call: .; j_call: TRBJ2-7; clone_size: few; cdr3_aa: CASTESGTRSYEQYF; cdr3_nt: TGTGCCAGCACTGAGTCCGGGACAAGGAGCTACGAGCAGTACTTC
v_call: TRBV7-3; d_call: .; j_call: TRBJ2-5; clone_size: .; cdr3_aa: CASSFQGVETQYF; cdr3_nt: TGTGCCAGCAGCTTTCAAGGGGTGGAGACCCAGTACTTC
v_call: TRBV5-1; d_call: .; j_call: TRBJ2-6; clone_size: .; cdr3_aa: CASSLGGPGANVLTF; cdr3_nt: TGCGCCAGCAGCTTGGGGGGGCCTGGGGCCAACGTCCTGACTTTC
v_call: TRBV5-6; d_call: TRBD1; j_call: TRBJ1-1; clone_size: few; cdr3_aa: CASSQSRTGLAFF; cdr3_nt: TGTGCCAGCAGCCAGTCGAGGACAGGGTTGGCTTTCTTT
v_call: TRBV30; d_call: .; j_call: TRBJ2-6; clone_size: .; cdr3_aa: CAWSVGSSGANVLTF; cdr3_nt: TGTGCCTGGAGTGTAGGGAGCTCTGGGGCCAACGTCCTGACTTTC
v_call: TRBV7-3; d_call: .; j_call: TRBJ2-5; clone_size: .; cdr3_aa: CASSFGKRETQYF; cdr3_nt: TGTGCCAGCAGCTTCGGAAAGAGGGAGACCCAGTACTTC
v_call: TRBV11-2; d_call: TRBD1; j_call: TRBJ1-2; clone_size: .; cdr3_aa: CASSSPRENRDRGYGYTF; cdr3_nt: TGTGCCAGCAGCTCGCCCCGGGAAAACAGGGACAGGGGCTATGGCTACACCTTC
v_call: TRBV2; d_call: TRBD1; j_call: TRBJ2-2; clone_size: .; cdr3_aa: CATGQGAVTGELFF; cdr3_nt: TGTGCCACCGGACAGGGGGCGGTCACCGGGGAGCTGTTTTTT
v_call: TRBV5-4; d_call: .; j_call: TRBJ1-1; clone_size: .; cdr3_aa: CASSLESRTVNTEAFF; cdr3_nt: TGTGCCAGCAGCTTGGAGTCGCGGACAGTGAACACTGAAGCTTTCTTT
v_call: TRBV29-1; d_call: .; j_call: TRBJ1-5; clone_size: .; cdr3_aa: CSVGGPAGNQPQHF; cdr3_nt: TGCAGCGTAGGGGGTCCGGCGGGCAATCAGCCCCAGCATTTT
v_call: TRBV29-1; d_call: TRBD1; j_call: TRBJ1-2; clone_size: .; cdr3_aa: CSVDSTGTNYGYTF; cdr3_nt: TGCAGCGTTGACTCGACAGGGACTAACTATGGCTACACCTTC
v_call: TRBV6-1; d_call: .; j_call: TRBJ1-6; clone_size: .; cdr3_aa: CASSAKGFLDSPLHF; cdr3_nt: TGTGCCAGCAGTGCTAAGGGGTTTCTGGATTCACCCCTCCACTTT
v_call: TRBV4-3; d_call: .; j_call: TRBJ1-2; clone_size: .; cdr3_aa: CASSPTPGTNYGYTF; cdr3_nt: TGCGCCAGCAGCCCGACTCCAGGGACTAACTATGGCTACACCTTC
v_call: TRBV12-5; d_call: .; j_call: TRBJ2-5; clone_size: .; cdr3_aa: CASGLGGWETQYF; cdr3_nt: TGTGCTAGTGGTTTGGGGGGCTGGGAGACCCAGTACTTC
v_call: TRBV5-6; d_call: .; j_call: TRBJ2-7; clone_size: .; cdr3_aa: CASSLPAEAYEQYF; cdr3_nt: TGTGCCAGCAGCTTGCCCGCAGAGGCCTACGAGCAGTACTTC
v_call: TRBV29-1; d_call: .; j_call: TRBJ2-1; clone_size: .; cdr3_aa: CSVDSWGAGNFYEQFF; cdr3_nt: TGCAGCGTGGACAGTTGGGGCGCCGGAAATTTCTATGAGCAGTTCTTC
v_call: TRBV5-1; d_call: .; j_call: TRBJ1-2; clone_size: .; cdr3_aa: CASSLVQANYGYTF; cdr3_nt: TGCGCCAGCAGCTTGGTACAGGCTAACTATGGCTACACCTTC
v_call: TRBV28; d_call: .; j_call: TRBJ1-3; clone_size: .; cdr3_aa: CASSLQIRGNTIYF; cdr3_nt: TGTGCCAGCAGCCTACAGATTAGAGGAAACACCATATATTTT
v_call: TRBV5-1; d_call: TRBD1; j_call: TRBJ1-1; clone_size: .; cdr3_aa: CASSLGTGLRTEAFF; cdr3_nt: TGCGCCAGCAGCTTGGGGACAGGGCTTCGCACTGAAGCTTTCTTT
v_call: TRBV5-1; d_call: .; j_call: TRBJ1-6; clone_size: .; cdr3_aa: CASGTRSPASPLHF; cdr3_nt: TGCGCCAGCGGAACCCGGAGCCCGGCATCACCCCTCCACTTT
v_call: TRBV5-1; d_call: TRBD2; j_call: TRBJ2-3; clone_size: .; cdr3_aa: CASSLEVRGDTDTQYF; cdr3_nt: TGCGCCAGCAGCTTGGAGGTTCGGGGGGACACAGATACGCAGTATTTT
v_call: TRBV29-1; d_call: .; j_call: TRBJ2-2; clone_size: .; cdr3_aa: CSVGATGELFF; cdr3_nt: TGCAGCGTAGGGGCCACCGGGGAGCTGTTTTTT
v_call: TRBV25-1; d_call: TRBD2; j_call: TRBJ2-7; clone_size: .; cdr3_aa: CASSHRTRYEQYF; cdr3_nt: TGTGCCAGCAGCCACAGGACTAGATACGAGCAGTACTTC
v_call: TRBV4-2; d_call: TRBD1; j_call: TRBJ1-4; clone_size: .; cdr3_aa: CASSQVHGQGYEKLFF; cdr3_nt: TGTGCCAGCAGCCAAGTCCATGGACAGGGGTATGAAAAACTGTTTTTT
v_call: TRBV5-1; d_call: .; j_call: TRBJ2-6; clone_size: few; cdr3_aa: CASSEDGGAANVLTF; cdr3_nt: TGCGCCAGCAGCGAGGATGGGGGGGCCGCCAACGTCCTGACTTTC
v_call: TRBV5-1; d_call: .; j_call: TRBJ2-3; clone_size: once; cdr3_aa: CASSLDHADTQYF; cdr3_nt: TGCGCCAGCAGCTTGGATCATGCAGATACGCAGTATTTT
v_call: TRBV30; d_call: .; j_call: TRBJ1-2; clone_size: few; cdr3_aa: CAWRNERTGGNYGYTF; cdr3_nt: TGTGCCTGGAGGAACGAGAGGACGGGGGGTAACTATGGCTACACCTTC
v_call: TRBV10-3; d_call: TRBD1; j_call: TRBJ1-1; clone_size: .; cdr3_aa: CAIGPKTGGGTEAFF; cdr3_nt: TGTGCCATCGGACCGAAGACAGGGGGGGGGACTGAAGCTTTCTTT
v_call: TRBV9; d_call: .; j_call: TRBJ2-7; clone_size: .; cdr3_aa: CASSVAPGGKHEQYF; cdr3_nt: TGTGCCAGCAGCGTAGCTCCGGGGGGCAAGCACGAGCAGTACTTC
v_call: TRBV5-4; d_call: .; j_call: TRBJ1-2; clone_size: .; cdr3_aa: CASSLQGSYGYTF; cdr3_nt: TGTGCCAGCAGCTTGCAGGGGTCCTATGGCTACACCTTC
v_call: TRBV7-2; d_call: .; j_call: TRBJ1-4; clone_size: .; cdr3_aa: CASSLAQGKNEKLFF; cdr3_nt: TGTGCCAGCAGCTTAGCGCAGGGGAAGAATGAAAAACTGTTTTTT
v_call: TRBV5-6; d_call: .; j_call: TRBJ1-4; clone_size: .; cdr3_aa: CASSLAGRVDEKLFF; cdr3_nt: TGTGCCAGCAGCTTGGCCGGCAGGGTGGATGAAAAACTGTTTTTT
v_call: TRBV18; d_call: .; j_call: TRBJ1-1; clone_size: .; cdr3_aa: CASSPLRADSSSEAFF; cdr3_nt: TGTGCCAGCTCACCACTCAGGGCGGATAGCAGTTCGGAAGCTTTCTTT
v_call: TRBV6-6; d_call: TRBD1; j_call: TRBJ1-5; clone_size: .; cdr3_aa: CASTVERGQGVRPQHF; cdr3_nt: TGTGCCAGCACTGTAGAGAGGGGACAGGGGGTCCGGCCCCAGCATTTT
v_call: TRBV11-3; d_call: .; j_call: TRBJ1-1; clone_size: .; cdr3_aa: CASSVKMNTEAFF; cdr3_nt: TGTGCCAGCAGCGTTAAAATGAACACTGAAGCTTTCTTT
v_call: TRBV6-6; d_call: .; j_call: TRBJ2-2; clone_size: .; cdr3_aa: CASRLDTGELFF; cdr3_nt: TGTGCCAGCAGATTAGACACCGGGGAGCTGTTTTTT
v_call: TRBV28; d_call: TRBD2; j_call: TRBJ2-1; clone_size: .; cdr3_aa: CAGSVGGSGPNEQFF; cdr3_nt: TGTGCCGGATCGGTGGGCGGGAGCGGTCCCAATGAGCAGTTCTTC
v_call: TRBV9; d_call: TRBD2; j_call: TRBJ2-1; clone_size: .; cdr3_aa: CASSVSGAGNEQFF; cdr3_nt: TGTGCCAGCAGCGTTAGCGGGGCTGGGAATGAGCAGTTCTTC
v_call: TRBV5-4; d_call: TRBD1; j_call: TRBJ2-5; clone_size: .; cdr3_aa: CASSSGQGRTAETQYF; cdr3_nt: TGTGCCAGCAGCTCCGGACAGGGAAGGACCGCAGAGACCCAGTACTTC
v_call: TRBV4-1; d_call: TRBD1; j_call: TRBJ2-3; clone_size: .; cdr3_aa: CASSQGRGQGDASTDTQYF; cdr3_nt: TGCGCCAGCAGCCAAGGCCGCGGGCAGGGGGATGCTAGCACAGATACGCAGTATTTT
v_call: TRBV6-5; d_call: .; j_call: TRBJ2-7; clone_size: few; cdr3_aa: CASSYSTGGDEQYF; cdr3_nt: TGTGCCAGCAGTTACTCTACAGGGGGGGACGAGCAGTACTTC
v_call: TRBV19; d_call: .; j_call: TRBJ1-5; clone_size: .; cdr3_aa: CASSIGERMVNQPQHF; cdr3_nt: TGTGCCAGTAGTATAGGGGAGAGGATGGTCAATCAGCCCCAGCATTTT
v_call: TRBV7-3; d_call: TRBD1; j_call: TRBJ2-1; clone_size: .; cdr3_aa: CASSSSDRFKEQFF; cdr3_nt: TGTGCCAGCAGCTCGTCGGACAGGTTTAAGGAGCAGTTCTTC